Many counts were recorded for the clone carrying this T cell receptor beta chain. What it binds is not known. Germline V gene sequence: CDR1 MDHEN, CDR2 SYDVKM. CDR3 length equals 16 residues. The V segment lost 6 bases and the J segment 2 bases; nucleotides outside the gene matches: 4. These data are taken from a study of T cells in Graves' hyperthyroidism and ophthalmopathy. Background on the study: The initial diagnosis was the point when peripheral blood was collected, ahead of any treatment. The study, taken as a whole, reports: In the analysis, a 13 V-J model separated ophthalmopathy from stable hyperthyroidism. Expanded thyroid clonotypes (above 0.001) were mostly also found in blood.

Ophthalmopathy in the patients scored at least 3 on Clinical Activity Score and at least 4 on NOSPECS grade, lasting under 3 months. The investigators amplified TCR beta CDR3 regions from RNA transcripts. The primer set for the first-round RT-PCR of the TCR CDR3 was HTBI. Via MiXCR, TCRdb re-called the multiplex PCR reads, giving one row per CDR3 protein. The table includes about half a million distinct CDR3 sequences, more than 15% detected once. Sequences were obtained from blood. The chain employs TRBV28 and TRBJ2-3; 14 positions match TRBD2. This TCR was sampled from a woman aged 25 to 39 with Graves' ophthalmopathy. This CDR3 reads CASSPGLAGATDTQYF. CDR3 DNA: TGTGCCAGCAGCCCGGGACTAGCGGGAGCCACAGATACGCAGTATTTT. Using reference TRBV28 and TRBJ2-3 for the parts outside the CDR3, the full variable domain is DVKVTQSSRYLVKRTGEKVFLECVQDMDHENMFWYRQDPGLGLRLIYFSYDVKMKEKGDIPEGYSVSREKKERFSLILESASTNQTSMYLCASSPGLAGATDTQYFGPGTRLTVL.